These 2 T cell receptor beta chains share one sample of origin, sequenced in a study of regulatory T cells in long-lasting Graves disease. Libraries of TCR beta came from iRepertoire HTBI primers plus Arm-PCR of CDR3 regions. TCRdb re-analysed the multiplex PCR reads in MiXCR, keeping a single row per CDR3 protein. The sample consists of about 540,000 distinct CDR3 sequences, approximately 15% of them appearing once. The time point denotes: newly diagnosed GD, antithyroid drugs for less than 3 months. TCR sequences were obtained from RNA taken from PBMCs. This sample also belongs to another study, concerning T cells in Graves' hyperthyroidism and ophthalmopathy.

This material consisted of peripheral blood mononuclear cells (PBMCs), taken at new diagnosis, from a patient treated with antithyroid drugs. These receptors were collected from a man aged 25 to 40 with Graves disease.

The rearrangement links TRBV30 to TRBJ2-7, with no clear D. Deletions cut 3 bases from V and 3 bases from J, with 12 bases between. The CDR3 has 13 residues. Germline loops: CDR1 GTSNPN, CDR2 SVGIG (reference sequence). The CDR3 coding sequence is TGTGCCTGGAGGCTCCCCCCCGGCTACGAGCAGTACTTC. It specifies CAWRLPPGYEQYF.

In this sample, this clonotype turned up a few times. The rearrangement joins TRBV19 to TRBJ1-1; 10 bases align to TRBD1. The CDR3 has 15 amino acids. The germline V gene has CDR1 LNHDA and CDR2 SQIVND (reference sequence). With 5 bases clipped from V and 7 bases from J, the junction kept 10 bases outside the gene matches. CDR3 residues: CASSLPTGGSDEAFF. The CDR3 coding sequence is TGTGCCAGTAGTCTCCCGACAGGGGGCTCAGATGAAGCTTTCTTT.